This T cell receptor beta chain was sequenced during a study of T cell responses to AZD1222 COVID-19 vaccine. Overall study results and limits: It was only after the peak T cell response that any repertoires were sampled. Across spike, vaccine-associated CD4 TCRs were found, dominant at 160-218 and 743-854.

On this clone itself: Its antigen is still unknown.

TCRdb keeps only in-frame clones here, not all; method: immunoSEQ multiplex PCR. The data show 85,000 to 90,000 clones, with about 90% seen just once and 4% to 6% held by the top ten. This clonotype originated in an adult in good health. Here the sequenced sample was peripheral blood, taken on day 0 of MenACWY control vaccination.

The CDR3 loop is CASSQVRQWSGYTF. CDR3 bases: TGCGCCAGCAGCCAAGTGAGGCAATGGAGTGGCTACACCTTC. The chain links TRBV4-3 to TRBJ1-2; D not resolved. Trimming removed 1 base from V and 7 bases from J, with 13 bases in between. The CDR3 is 14 residues long. Per germline, CDR1 LGHNA and CDR2 YSLEER.